These 17 T cell receptor beta chains came from one sample sequenced in a study of T-cell memory formation after mild COVID-19. TCRdb processed the 5' RACE reads anew with MiXCR; each CDR3 protein has one entry. The table shows about 55,000 distinct CDR3 sequences, with roughly 9.5% occurring only once. The sample consisted of PBMCs or a T cell subset sorted from them (not recorded which). All receptors come from a man aged 18 to 30 who had mild COVID-19 (a few samples of this study predate the infection). Cell type and time point are not known.

The chain combines TRBV7-9 with TRBJ2-3, with D possibly matching TRBD1 (6 bases). CDR3 length equals 15 residues. Germline V gene sequence: CDR1 SEHNR, CDR2 FQNEAQ (reference sequence). V was cut by 5 bases and J by 10 bases, with 22 bases left in between. This chain's CDR3 is CASSPSGVRGSAQYF. In nucleotides, the CDR3 is TGTGCCAGCAGCCCCTCAGGGGTTCGGGGATCCGCGCAGTATTTT.

At least ten counts were recorded for this clonotype. CDR3 in amino acids: CSASPNRLGDYEQYF. DNA for the CDR3: TGCAGTGCTTCACCAAACCGGCTAGGGGACTACGAGCAGTACTTC. This sequence joins TRBV20-1 and TRBJ2-7, with a possible D match to TRBD1 (5 bases). Germline CDR1 reads DFQATT; CDR2 reads SNEGSKA (reference sequence). This CDR3 has 15 amino acids. V was clipped by 5 bases and J by 3 bases, with 20 bases between them.

This clonotype has at least ten counts. The chain recombines TRBV5-1 with TRBJ2-2, with D possibly matching TRBD2 (6 bases). The CDR3 is 15 residues long. V was trimmed by 5 bases and J by 3 bases, leaving 14 bases between them. CDR1 and CDR2 (germline): SGHRS, YFSETQ. The CDR3 nucleotides are TGCGCCAGCAGAGGTCCGGGAGCGGACACCGGGGAGCTGTTTTTT. This encodes CASRGPGADTGELFF.

V is TRBV18 and J is TRBJ2-7, with D uncertain. V lost 6 bases and J lost 7, with 13 bases in between. The CDR3 consists of 12 residues. Germline assignment: CDR1 KGHSH and CDR2 LQKENI. The DNA for the CDR3 is TGTGCCAGCTCGGTTTCTGATGGGGAGCAGTACTTC. It yields the protein CASSVSDGEQYF.

At least ten counts were recorded for this clonotype. The CDR3 region has the DNA TGTGCCAGCAGCTTGGCCGGGAACGAGGGGGAGACCCAGTACTTC. This gives the protein CASSLAGNEGETQYF. The chain is built from TRBV5-5 and TRBJ2-5; D may be TRBD1 or TRBD2 (5 bases each). The V end lost 0 bases, the J end lost 5 bases, and 14 bases lay between the germline ends. The length of the CDR3 is 15 residues. In germline, CDR1 is SGHKS, CDR2 YYEKEE (reference sequence). Full variable domain (remainder filled in from reference TRBV5-5 and TRBJ2-5): DAGVTQSPTHLIKTRGQQVTLRCSPISGHKSVSWYQQVLGQGPQFIFQYYEKEERGRGNFPDRFSARQFPNYSSELNVNALLLGDSALYLCASSLAGNEGETQYFGPGTRLLVL.

This clonotype was seen a few times. The chain recombines TRBV4-3 with TRBJ2-7; a weak D match, TRBD2 (5 bases). The CDR3 runs to 17 residues. Trimming took off 1 base at V and 0 bases at J, with 16 bases between the two ends. Germline V gene sequence: CDR1 LGHNA, CDR2 YSLEER. As DNA, the CDR3 is TGCGCCAGCAGCCAAGCTGTTAGCCGGGCGGGCTCCTACGAGCAGTACTTC. Residues: CASSQAVSRAGSYEQYF.

This clonotype came up many times. The V and J genes are TRBV5-1 and TRBJ2-1; D unclear. The V and J ends lost 0 bases and 6 bases respectively, with 7 bases between them. The CDR3 length is 13 residues. Per the germline V gene, CDR1 is SGHRS and CDR2 is YFSETQ. DNA for the CDR3: TGCGCCAGCAGCTTGGGCGCCCCCAATGAGCAGTTCTTC. It encodes CASSLGAPNEQFF.

The rearrangement joins TRBV3-1 to TRBJ2-5, with D tentatively TRBD1 (5 bases). The ends were cut back, 0 bases at V and 2 bases at J, with 13 bases in the middle. The CDR3 runs 16 residues. The germline V gene has CDR1 LGHDT and CDR2 YNNKEL (reference sequence). The CDR3 spells CASSQEAIPGQETQYF. In nucleotides, the CDR3 is TGTGCCAGCAGCCAAGAAGCGATCCCAGGGCAAGAGACCCAGTACTTC.

There are a few counts of this clonotype. In DNA, the CDR3 is TGCAGTGCCAGTAGCGGGGCGAGCTCCTACAATGAGCAGTTCTTC. Encoded protein: CSASSGASSYNEQFF. The chain recombines TRBV20-1 with TRBJ2-1; 8 positions match TRBD2. Trimming at V came to 6 bases and at J to 0 bases, leaving 7 bases not matched to a gene. The CDR3 runs to 15 residues. Germline CDR1 reads DFQATT; CDR2 reads SNEGSKA (reference sequence).

V is TRBV19 and J is TRBJ1-1; a possible D gene is TRBD1 (5 bases). Trimming cost V 5 bases and J 0 bases, with 7 bases left between them. The CDR3 loop spans 13 amino acids. Germline loops: CDR1 LNHDA, CDR2 SQIVND (reference sequence). CDR3 region: CASSQQVNTEAFF. CDR3 DNA sequence: TGTGCCAGTAGTCAACAGGTGAACACTGAAGCTTTCTTT.

This clonotype was detected ten times or more. This chain joins TRBV12-3 or TRBV12-4 and TRBJ2-5, with 7 bases aligning to TRBD1. Trimming took 5 bases from V and 3 from J; bases not matched to a gene: 6. There are 14 residues in the CDR3. The DNA for the CDR3 is TGTGCCAGCAGTCCACAGGGGTGGGAAGAGACCCAGTACTTC. Protein: CASSPQGWEETQYF.

This clonotype was found a few times. The V and J genes are TRBV7-9 and TRBJ1-5; D gene unclear. Between the trimmed V and J ends, which lost 5 bases and 5 bases, there was a span of 7 bases. CDR1 is SEHNR and CDR2 is FQNEAQ in the germline V gene (reference sequence). This CDR3 comprises 12 residues. The CDR3 sequence: CASSESDQPQHF. The CDR3 DNA reads TGTGCCAGCAGCGAGTCGGATCAGCCCCAGCATTTT.

This clonotype was counted between two and nine times. The gene calls are TRBV4-2 and TRBJ1-1; TRBD1 aligns across 10 bases. The ends lost 4 bases at V and 5 bases at J; junction bases unmatched: 10. Per the germline V gene, CDR1 is LGHNA and CDR2 is YNFKEQ. The CDR3 runs 16 residues. CDR3 in DNA: TGTGCCAGCAGCCGATCCCCGGGACAGGGGTCTACTGAAGCTTTCTTT. This sequence encodes CASSRSPGQGSTEAFF.

This clonotype was observed many times. The chain carries TRBV7-9 and TRBJ2-2; 8 positions match TRBD2. V lost 2 bases and J lost 0; bases outside the gene matches: 5. The CDR3 length is 17 residues. The germline gives CDR1 SEHNR, CDR2 FQNEAQ (reference sequence). CDR3 loop: CASSLTAGASNTGELFF. For the CDR3, the DNA is TGTGCCAGCAGCTTAACAGCGGGGGCCTCGAACACCGGGGAGCTGTTTTTT.

V and J are TRBV5-4 and TRBJ2-1; D is uncertain. The CDR3 is made up of 13 amino acids. Germline CDR1 is SGHNT and CDR2 is YYREEE (reference sequence). V was trimmed by 4 bases and J by 4 bases, leaving 9 bases between them. The CDR3 sequence is CASSPYRYNEQFF. CDR3 sequence (DNA): TGTGCCAGCAGCCCGTACCGATACAATGAGCAGTTCTTC.

The gene calls are TRBV5-1 and TRBJ2-2, with D uncertain. This CDR3 is built from 12 residues. Germline V gene lookup returns CDR1 SGHRS and CDR2 YFSETQ. The V end was cut by 4 bases, the J end by 8 bases, with 9 bases between. The CDR3 coding sequence is TGCGCCAGCAGCCCTTCCGAAGGGGAGCTGTTTTTT. As protein: CASSPSEGELFF. The full variable domain, completed using reference TRBV5-1 and TRBJ2-2, is KAGVTQTPRYLIKTRGQQVTLSCSPISGHRSVSWYQQTPGQGLQFLFEYFSETQRNKGNFPGRFSGRQFSNSRSEMNVSTLELGDSALYLCASSPSEGELFFGEGSRLTVL.

This clonotype has a handful of counts. The chain joins TRBV20-1 to TRBJ1-4; the D is unclear. V dropped 5 bases and J dropped 1 base, with 8 bases sitting between them. The CDR3 is 13 amino acids. Per the germline V gene, CDR1 is DFQATT and CDR2 is SNEGSKA (reference sequence). The CDR3 sequence: CSAPIRTNEKLFF. CDR3 nucleotide sequence: TGCAGTGCTCCCATCCGAACTAATGAAAAACTGTTTTTT.